A selection of T cell receptor beta chains follows, all from one sample in a study of blood T cell repertoires in COVID-19. TCRdb keeps only in-frame clones here, not all; method: immunoSEQ multiplex PCR. The profile shows under 400,000 clones, roughly 90% of them singletons. Sequencing used peripheral blood. Receptors originate from a woman aged 25 to 45 with COVID-19, enrolled during active disease. The CDR3 runs from the conserved cysteine through the conserved F or W. D genes are given only for firm matches. Clone size appears in some rows only: once, few, many, or a class for an expanded clone.

j_gene: TRBJ1-5
d_gene: NA
abundance: NA
v_gene: TRBV7-9
CDR3nt: TGTGCCAGCAGCCACTCTGCGGGGGGAAGCAATCAGCCCCAGCATTTT
CDR3aa: CASSHSAGGSNQPQHF

j_gene: TRBJ2-5
d_gene: TRBD2
abundance: NA
v_gene: TRBV9
CDR3nt: TGTGCCAGCAGCGTAGGAGGTCTAGCGGGAGGTTCTATGGAGACCCAGTACTTC
CDR3aa: CASSVGGLAGGSMETQYF

j_gene: TRBJ2-2
d_gene: TRBD1
abundance: NA
v_gene: TRBV7-3
CDR3nt: TGTGCCAGCAGCATGGACAGGGTCCGCACCGGGGAGCTGTTTTTT
CDR3aa: CASSMDRVRTGELFF

j_gene: TRBJ2-7
d_gene: TRBD2
abundance: NA
v_gene: TRBV6-5
CDR3nt: TGTGCCAGCAGCGACGGACTAGCGGGAGTCTACGAGCAGTACTTC
CDR3aa: CASSDGLAGVYEQYF

j_gene: TRBJ1-1
d_gene: NA
abundance: NA
v_gene: TRBV7-9
CDR3nt: TGTGCCAGCAGCTATACGGTAGATGAAGCTTTCTTT
CDR3aa: CASSYTVDEAFF

j_gene: TRBJ1-2
d_gene: NA
abundance: NA
v_gene: TRBV30
CDR3nt: TGTGCCTGGAGTGTAGTCGAGGGAGGCACCTTC
CDR3aa: CAWSVVEGGTF

j_gene: TRBJ1-1
d_gene: NA
abundance: NA
v_gene: TRBV5-1
CDR3nt: TGCGCCAGCAGCTTGGGGGATGACAGGAACACTGAAGCTTTCTTT
CDR3aa: CASSLGDDRNTEAFF

j_gene: TRBJ2-1
d_gene: TRBD2
abundance: NA
v_gene: TRBV10-1
CDR3nt: TGCGCCAGCAGTAGGGAACTTCTAGCGGGAGTTGGGAATGAGCAGTTCTTC
CDR3aa: CASSRELLAGVGNEQFF

j_gene: TRBJ1-5
d_gene: TRBD1
abundance: NA
v_gene: TRBV27
CDR3nt: TGTGCCAGCAGTTTGATTCAAGGGGGCCATCAGCCCCAGCATTTT
CDR3aa: CASSLIQGGHQPQHF

j_gene: TRBJ1-1
d_gene: TRBD1
abundance: NA
v_gene: TRBV7-9
CDR3nt: TGTGCCAGCAGCTTAGAACAGGGGGGATCGGACACTGAAGCTTTCTTT
CDR3aa: CASSLEQGGSDTEAFF

j_gene: TRBJ1-5
d_gene: NA
abundance: NA
v_gene: TRBV30
CDR3nt: TGTGCCCTCAGACAGAATAGCAATCAGCCCCAGCATTTT
CDR3aa: CALRQNSNQPQHF

j_gene: TRBJ2-1
d_gene: TRBD2
abundance: NA
v_gene: TRBV30
CDR3nt: TGTGCCTGGGAGCGGGAGGGCAATGAGCAGTTCTTC
CDR3aa: CAWEREGNEQFF

j_gene: TRBJ1-2
d_gene: TRBD1
abundance: NA
v_gene: TRBV5-1
CDR3nt: TGCGCCAGCAGCTTGGAGGGGGCCAACTATGGCTACACCTTC
CDR3aa: CASSLEGANYGYTF

j_gene: TRBJ1-2
d_gene: NA
abundance: NA
v_gene: TRBV10-2
CDR3nt: TGCGCCAGCAGTGATAGCGGGATTTCGGTCCATGGCTACACCTTC
CDR3aa: CASSDSGISVHGYTF

j_gene: TRBJ2-1
d_gene: TRBD2
abundance: NA
v_gene: TRBV28
CDR3nt: TGTGCCAGCAGTTCCTGGACTAGCGCTGACAATGAGCAGTTCTTC
CDR3aa: CASSSWTSADNEQFF

j_gene: TRBJ1-1
d_gene: NA
abundance: NA
v_gene: TRBV20-1
CDR3nt: TGCAGTGCCGAATCGGACACTGAAGCTTTCTTT
CDR3aa: CSAESDTEAFF

j_gene: TRBJ1-5
d_gene: TRBD1
abundance: NA
v_gene: TRBV30
CDR3nt: TGTGCCTGGAGCATGGGAACAGGGGGCAATCAGCCCCAGCATTTT
CDR3aa: CAWSMGTGGNQPQHF

j_gene: TRBJ2-7
d_gene: NA
abundance: NA
v_gene: TRBV19
CDR3nt: TGTGCCAGTAGTCACAGGGACCGCAGGTACGAGCAGTACTTC
CDR3aa: CASSHRDRRYEQYF

j_gene: TRBJ1-1
d_gene: TRBD1
abundance: NA
v_gene: TRBV5-1
CDR3nt: TGCGCCAGCAGCTCCAGGACCCAGGGGGCTGAAGCTTTCTTT
CDR3aa: CASSSRTQGAEAFF

j_gene: TRBJ2-1
d_gene: TRBD2
abundance: NA
v_gene: TRBV13
CDR3nt: TGTGCCAGCAGCCACCAATCGCAAGCGGGAGGCAAGAATGAGCAGTTCTTC
CDR3aa: CASSHQSQAGGKNEQFF

j_gene: TRBJ1-2
d_gene: TRBD1
abundance: NA
v_gene: TRBV5-1
CDR3nt: TGCGCCAGCAGCTTTCAGGGGGCTGAAGGCTACACCTTC
CDR3aa: CASSFQGAEGYTF

j_gene: TRBJ1-5
d_gene: NA
abundance: NA
v_gene: TRBV27
CDR3nt: TGTGCCAGCAGTTTACACTACAGCAATCAGCCCCAGCATTTT
CDR3aa: CASSLHYSNQPQHF

j_gene: TRBJ1-1
d_gene: NA
abundance: few
v_gene: TRBV6-1
CDR3nt: TGTGCCAGCAGTGAAGCGAGAGCCTCTGAAGCTTTCTTT
CDR3aa: CASSEARASEAFF

j_gene: TRBJ1-1
d_gene: NA
abundance: NA
v_gene: TRBV15
CDR3nt: TGTGCCACCAGCAGAGATAAGAGTTTAGCTTTCTTT
CDR3aa: CATSRDKSLAFF

j_gene: TRBJ2-1
d_gene: NA
abundance: few
v_gene: TRBV20-1
CDR3nt: TGCAGTGCTAGTCTCTTACTAGTATTAAATGAGCAGTTCTTC
CDR3aa: CSASLLLVLNEQFF

j_gene: TRBJ1-3
d_gene: TRBD1
abundance: NA
v_gene: TRBV3-1/TRBV3-2
CDR3nt: TGTGCCAGCAGCCAGACAGGGACTGGAAACACCATATATTTT
CDR3aa: CASSQTGTGNTIYF

j_gene: TRBJ2-6
d_gene: TRBD1
abundance: NA
v_gene: TRBV7-6
CDR3nt: TGTGCCAGCAGCACCCGACAGGGGAGCCCTGGGGCCAACGTCCTGACTTTC
CDR3aa: CASSTRQGSPGANVLTF

j_gene: TRBJ1-1
d_gene: TRBD1
abundance: NA
v_gene: TRBV6-5
CDR3nt: TGTGCCAGCAGTTACTCGGGACAGGGAAACACTGAAGCTTTCTTT
CDR3aa: CASSYSGQGNTEAFF

j_gene: TRBJ1-1
d_gene: TRBD1
abundance: NA
v_gene: TRBV9
CDR3nt: TGTGCCAGCAGCGTAGAGGCAGGGGGCTGGACTGAAGCTTTCTTT
CDR3aa: CASSVEAGGWTEAFF

j_gene: TRBJ1-2
d_gene: NA
abundance: NA
v_gene: TRBV28
CDR3nt: TGTGCCATAGACAGCCGCTATGGCTACACCTTC
CDR3aa: CAIDSRYGYTF

j_gene: TRBJ1-1
d_gene: NA
abundance: NA
v_gene: TRBV25-1
CDR3nt: TGTGCCAGCAGTTTGGGAGGGTGGGAAATGAACACTGAAGCTTTCTTT
CDR3aa: CASSLGGWEMNTEAFF

j_gene: TRBJ2-7
d_gene: NA
abundance: NA
v_gene: TRBV2
CDR3nt: TGTGCCAGCAGTGATCCTTACCGGGACACGTCCTACGAGCAGTACTTC
CDR3aa: CASSDPYRDTSYEQYF

j_gene: TRBJ2-7
d_gene: TRBD2
abundance: NA
v_gene: TRBV7-2
CDR3nt: TGTGCCAGCAGCCCCCCGGGACTAGCGGGAGCAGCGCAGTACTTC
CDR3aa: CASSPPGLAGAAQYF

j_gene: TRBJ1-3
d_gene: NA
abundance: NA
v_gene: TRBV9
CDR3nt: TGTGCCAGCAGCAGAGAGGTCTGGAGGGGTGGAAACACCATATATTTT
CDR3aa: CASSREVWRGGNTIYF

j_gene: TRBJ1-3
d_gene: TRBD1
abundance: NA
v_gene: TRBV30
CDR3nt: TGTGCCTGGAGTTCCGGACAGGGGAAAGGAAACACCATATATTTT
CDR3aa: CAWSSGQGKGNTIYF

j_gene: TRBJ2-1
d_gene: NA
abundance: NA
v_gene: TRBV5-6
CDR3nt: TGTGCCAGCAGCTTTTTGGACTACTACAATGAGCAGTTCTTC
CDR3aa: CASSFLDYYNEQFF

j_gene: TRBJ2-7
d_gene: TRBD1
abundance: NA
v_gene: TRBV7-9
CDR3nt: TGTGCCAGCAGCTTAGCCGGTCAGGGGGTCTCCTCCTACGAGCAGTACTTC
CDR3aa: CASSLAGQGVSSYEQYF

j_gene: TRBJ2-5
d_gene: NA
abundance: NA
v_gene: TRBV10-1
CDR3nt: TGCGCCAGCAGTGAGTCCCGGACAGAAGAGACCCAGTACTTC
CDR3aa: CASSESRTEETQYF

j_gene: TRBJ1-5
d_gene: NA
abundance: NA
v_gene: TRBV5-1
CDR3nt: TGCGCCAGCAGCTTGGGGCCAGGGGAGAATCAGCCCCAGCATTTT
CDR3aa: CASSLGPGENQPQHF

j_gene: TRBJ1-4
d_gene: NA
abundance: NA
v_gene: TRBV4-1
CDR3nt: TGCGCCAGCAGCCTACAGGCAGTGAAGGCAGAAAAACTGTTTTTT
CDR3aa: CASSLQAVKAEKLFF

j_gene: TRBJ1-2
d_gene: TRBD1
abundance: NA
v_gene: TRBV6-5
CDR3nt: TGTGCCAGCAGTTACTCCGGACAGGCTACTAACTATGGCTACACCTTC
CDR3aa: CASSYSGQATNYGYTF

j_gene: TRBJ2-5
d_gene: NA
abundance: NA
v_gene: TRBV6-1
CDR3nt: TGTGCCAGCAGTGAAGTTGATCCCGCGGGAGAGACCCAGTACTTC
CDR3aa: CASSEVDPAGETQYF

j_gene: TRBJ2-3
d_gene: TRBD2
abundance: NA
v_gene: TRBV4-1
CDR3nt: TGCGCCAGCAGCCAAGGCCCGGGACTAGCGGGAGAGGGTACGCAGTATTTT
CDR3aa: CASSQGPGLAGEGTQYF

j_gene: TRBJ2-7
d_gene: TRBD1
abundance: NA
v_gene: TRBV6-5
CDR3nt: TGTGCCAGCAGACGCGACAGGGGTCCCTACGAGCAGTACTTC
CDR3aa: CASRRDRGPYEQYF

j_gene: TRBJ1-2
d_gene: TRBD1
abundance: NA
v_gene: TRBV29-1
CDR3nt: TGCAGCGCCGAACTATTGACAGGGGGGGGAGGCTACACCTTC
CDR3aa: CSAELLTGGGGYTF

j_gene: TRBJ2-5
d_gene: TRBD2
abundance: NA
v_gene: TRBV5-1
CDR3nt: TGCGCCAGCAGCTCGAGACAACTAGCGGGAGTAGGGGAGACCCAGTACTTC
CDR3aa: CASSSRQLAGVGETQYF

j_gene: TRBJ2-1
d_gene: TRBD1
abundance: NA
v_gene: TRBV29-1
CDR3nt: TGCAGCGCCTCCTCATCCGGACAGGTCTACAATGAGCAGTTCTTC
CDR3aa: CSASSSGQVYNEQFF

j_gene: TRBJ1-1
d_gene: TRBD1
abundance: NA
v_gene: TRBV9
CDR3nt: TGTGCCAGCAGCCCGACGACAGGGGAAGGCACTGAAGCTTTCTTT
CDR3aa: CASSPTTGEGTEAFF

j_gene: TRBJ1-5
d_gene: TRBD1
abundance: NA
v_gene: TRBV19
CDR3nt: TGTGCCAGTAGGCTACAGGGGGCTCGTGCGCCCCAGCATTTT
CDR3aa: CASRLQGARAPQHF

j_gene: TRBJ2-7
d_gene: TRBD1
abundance: once
v_gene: TRBV11-2
CDR3nt: TGTGCCAGCAGCTTAGACCCCTCTCAGACAGGGGGCCGCTACGAGCAGTACTTC
CDR3aa: CASSLDPSQTGGRYEQYF

j_gene: TRBJ2-3
d_gene: TRBD2
abundance: NA
v_gene: TRBV15
CDR3nt: TGTGCCACCAGCAGAGAATCTAGCGGGAGAGGCATAGATACGCAGTATTTT
CDR3aa: CATSRESSGRGIDTQYF

j_gene: TRBJ2-2
d_gene: TRBD1
abundance: NA
v_gene: TRBV27
CDR3nt: TGTGCCAGCAGTTTTCGGGACAGTTCCGGGGAGCTGTTTTTT
CDR3aa: CASSFRDSSGELFF

j_gene: TRBJ1-6
d_gene: NA
abundance: once
v_gene: TRBV25-1
CDR3nt: TGTGCCAGCAGTGAATATGCAGCGGCTCTCAAAGGCGATTCACCCCTCCACTTT
CDR3aa: CASSEYAAALKGDSPLHF

j_gene: TRBJ2-5
d_gene: TRBD1
abundance: NA
v_gene: TRBV10-1
CDR3nt: TGCGCCAGCAGTGAGTCTCAGGGGGCGAGAGGAGAGACCCAGTACTTC
CDR3aa: CASSESQGARGETQYF